Following are 19 T cell receptor beta chains from one sample sequenced in a study of response to subunit inactivated influenza vaccine listed by TCRdb under 2018. Receptor libraries were prepared by RT-PCR. TCRdb shows the sequencer as Illumina HiSeq 2500. TCRdb trimmed the raw reads at Q25, called clones with MiXCR and kept productive beta chains. Each record represents a unique CDR3 protein, reported with the most common genes and DNA among its rows. The sample yields 170,000 or so distinct CDR3 sequences; approximately 11% were counted once. The leading ten clones occupy about 40% of the sample. This specimen was CD8+ T cells sorted from PBMCs, taken roughly 24 months after vaccination. The receptors come from a man aged 45 to 75 who received an inactivated influenza vaccine. Donor details come from another sample of the same person, matched by shared clones.

The chain joins TRBV4-1 to TRBJ2-7, with D perhaps TRBD1 (6 bases). This CDR3 is built from 15 residues. V was trimmed by 0 bases and J by 4 bases, leaving 13 bases between them. Germline CDR1 reads MGHRA; CDR2 reads YSYEKL. The CDR3 loop reads CASSQEAAGVYEQYF. The CDR3 DNA follows: TGCGCCAGCAGCCAAGAGGCGGCAGGGGTGTACGAGCAGTACTTC.

V usage is TRBV5-1 and J usage is TRBJ1-3; no clear D gene. The V gene lost 3 bases and the J gene lost 0 bases, with 7 bases spanning the gap. CDR1 is SGHRS, CDR2 YFSETQ, per germline. The length of the CDR3 is 14 residues. Here the CDR3 DNA reads TGCGCCAGCAGCTCGGACTTCTCTGGAAACACCATATATTTT. Amino acid sequence: CASSSDFSGNTIYF.

This clonotype has a handful of counts. The chain employs TRBV2 and TRBJ2-1; D is unresolved. This CDR3 is built from 15 residues. Between the trimmed V and J ends, which lost 6 bases and 0 bases, there was a span of 12 bases. Germline V lookup: CDR1 SNHLY, CDR2 FYNNEI. The CDR3 sequence is CASSEAANSYNEQFF. In DNA form, the CDR3 reads TGTGCCAGCAGCGAGGCGGCTAACTCCTACAATGAGCAGTTCTTC. Variable domain in full (rest from reference TRBV2 and TRBJ2-1): EPEVTQTPSHQVTQMGQEVILRCVPISNHLYFYWYRQILGQKVEFLVSFYNNEISEKSEIFDDQFSVERPDGSNFTLKIRSTKLEDSAMYFCASSEAANSYNEQFFGPGTRLTVL.

This clonotype showed up many times. The CDR3 DNA follows: TGTGCCAGCAGCCAAGATTATTTGGATGACACCGGGGAGCTGTTTTTT. Translation gives CASSQDYLDDTGELFF. The chain couples TRBV4-2 to TRBJ2-2; D unresolved. V dropped 0 bases and J dropped 3 bases, with 11 bases sitting between them. Germline-derived CDR1 and CDR2 are LGHNA and YNFKEQ. This CDR3 has 16 residues.

The chain links TRBV4-1 to TRBJ1-4; D is perhaps TRBD1 (5 bases). V gave up 1 base and J gave up 0 bases, with 24 bases separating them. Germline V gives CDR1 MGHRA, CDR2 YSYEKL. The CDR3 is 21 residues long. CDR3 sequence: CASSQVYGGTSSFATNEKLFF. The CDR3 DNA reads TGCGCCAGCAGCCAAGTATACGGAGGGACGTCCAGCTTTGCAACTAATGAAAAACTGTTTTTT.

V and J are TRBV20-1 and TRBJ2-7; D is possibly TRBD1 or TRBD2 (5 bases each). With 0 bases removed from V and 1 base from J, the gap between germline ends came to 13 bases. The CDR3 has 15 amino acids. Germline loops: CDR1 DFQATT, CDR2 SNEGSKA (reference sequence). The CDR3 DNA reads as TGCAGTGCTAGAGATGGAGCAGGGAGTTCCTACGAGCAGTACTTC. Protein sequence: CSARDGAGSSYEQYF.

This clonotype has a count of ten or more. The genes are TRBV7-9 and TRBJ2-7; D uncertain. CDR1 and CDR2 from the germline V gene are SEHNR and FQNEAQ (reference sequence). Trimming took 4 bases from V and 2 from J, leaving 3 bases between them. CDR3 length equals 11 residues. As DNA, the CDR3 is TGTGCCAGCAGCTCCACCTACGAGCAGTACTTC. This sequence encodes CASSSTYEQYF.

The J gene is TRBJ2-5, the V gene TRBV28; 12 nucleotides match TRBD2. Germline assignment: CDR1 MDHEN and CDR2 SYDVKM. Trimming cost V 2 bases and J 5 bases; bases outside gene matches: 6. The CDR3 is made up of 16 amino acids. The CDR3 DNA reads TGTGCCAGCAGTTTAACGCTAGCGGGAGGGTCGGAGACCCAGTACTTC. Its protein product is CASSLTLAGGSETQYF.

This clonotype was observed a handful of times. The chain links TRBV7-2 to TRBJ2-1; TRBD1 might be the D (7 bases). Germline V CDR1 and CDR2: SGHTA, FQGNSA. The CDR3 is 12 residues long. The ends were cut back, 4 bases at V and 11 bases at J, with 12 bases in the middle. CDR3 sequence reads: CASSSAGGKQFF. The CDR3 nucleotides read TGTGCCAGCAGCTCGGCAGGGGGGAAGCAGTTCTTC.

This clonotype was seen a handful of times. The rearrangement joins TRBV24-1 to TRBJ2-2; unclear D gene. The V gene's germline CDR1 is KGHDR and CDR2 SFDVKD. V lost 9 bases, J lost 0 bases, and 7 bases lay in between. The CDR3 is 13 amino acids. The CDR3 is CATGGTNTGELFF. In DNA, the CDR3 is TGTGCCACCGGCGGTACGAACACCGGGGAGCTGTTTTTT.

With respect to this clonotype: A read error may explain this, as a much larger clone is one base away. This chain uses TRBV6-1 with TRBJ2-3; weak D call: TRBD2 (5 bases). The CDR3 consists of 15 residues. Trimming stripped 7 bases from V and 1 base from J, with 15 bases between. Germline CDR1 is MNHNS and CDR2 is SASEGT. The CDR3 DNA is TGTGCCAGCAAACCGTGGAGCGGATGCACAGATACGCAGTATTTT. Translation gives CASKPWSGCTDTQYF.

This clonotype was seen only once. The chain is built from TRBV11-2 and TRBJ2-5; 9 bases are shared with TRBD1. CDR1 and CDR2 from the germline V gene are SGHAT and FQNNGV. The CDR3 is made up of 13 amino acids. Trimming at V came to 4 bases and at J to 5 bases, leaving 2 bases not matched to a gene. The CDR3 spells CASSSQGAETQYF. The CDR3, as DNA: TGTGCCAGCAGCTCACAGGGGGCGGAGACCCAGTACTTC. Variable domain in full (rest from reference TRBV11-2 and TRBJ2-5): EAGVAQSPRYKIIEKRQSVAFWCNPISGHATLYWYQQILGQGPKLLIQFQNNGVVDDSQLPKDRFSAERLKGVDSTLKIQPAKLEDSAVYLCASSSQGAETQYFGPGTRLLVL.

Only a few counts were recorded for this clonotype. The V gene is TRBV30, the J gene TRBJ2-3, with no clear D. The V gene's germline CDR1 is GTSNPN and CDR2 SVGIG (reference sequence). The CDR3 runs 14 residues. Trimming shortened V by 4 bases and J by 0 bases, and 11 bases separated the two germline ends. Here the CDR3 DNA reads TGTGCCTGGACGGCTACCGGGAGCACAGATACGCAGTATTTT. This sequence encodes CAWTATGSTDTQYF. The whole variable domain, filled in from reference TRBV30 and TRBJ2-3, reads SQTIHQWPATLVQPVGSPLSLECTVEGTSNPNLYWYRQAAGRGLQLLFYSVGIGQISSEVPQNLSASRPQDRQFILSSKKLLLSDSGFYLCAWTATGSTDTQYFGPGTRLTVL.

This clonotype was seen a few times. The chain recombines TRBV5-1 with TRBJ1-1; 11 nucleotides line up with TRBD1. Germline V gives CDR1 SGHRS, CDR2 YFSETQ. The V and J ends lost 4 bases and 3 bases, in that order; junction bases with no gene match: 8. The CDR3 is 16 residues long. CDR3: CASSLDRGLKDTEAFF. CDR3 DNA: TGCGCCAGCAGCCTGGACAGGGGGCTCAAGGACACTGAAGCTTTCTTT.

Only a few counts were recorded for this clonotype. The V gene is TRBV7-6, the J gene TRBJ2-7; 8 nucleotides match TRBD1. This CDR3 contains 14 residues. Losses at the gene ends were 1 base for V and 5 bases for J; bases not matched to a gene: 4. Looked up from germline, CDR1 is SGHVS and CDR2 is FNYEAQ. The CDR3 sequence is CASSLGQGPHEQYF. DNA for the CDR3: TGTGCCAGCAGCTTAGGACAGGGGCCCCACGAGCAGTACTTC.

This clonotype was recorded many times. The J gene is TRBJ2-1, the V gene TRBV20-1; D unclear. The CDR3 has 11 residues. Germline assignment: CDR1 DFQATT and CDR2 SNEGSKA (reference sequence). V was clipped by 2 bases and J by 10 bases, with 9 bases between them. CDR3 sequence reads: CSARILGEQFF. The DNA for the CDR3 is TGCAGTGCTAGAATCCTGGGAGAGCAGTTCTTC.

This clonotype was seen a handful of times. The rearrangement uses TRBV19 and TRBJ2-1, with 9 bases matching TRBD1. The CDR3 covers 16 residues. Trimming removed 5 bases from V and 1 base from J; junction bases left unmatched: 6. Germline V gives CDR1 LNHDA, CDR2 SQIVND (reference sequence). Here the CDR3 reads CASSFSGTGSYNEQFF. DNA of the CDR3: TGTGCCAGTAGTTTTTCCGGGACAGGGTCCTACAATGAGCAGTTCTTC.

This clonotype has just a few counts. The chain is built from TRBV14 and TRBJ2-7, with D possibly being TRBD1 (5 bases). CDR1 is SGHDN and CDR2 is FVKESK in the germline V gene. With 1 base removed from V and 6 bases from J, the gap between germline ends came to 16 bases. The CDR3 sequence is 15 residues long. CDR3 DNA: TGTGCCAGCAGCCAAGTCCCGACCAGGGTAGGCGAGCAGTACTTC. This sequence encodes CASSQVPTRVGEQYF.

This chain links TRBV28 with TRBJ2-1; D not certain. Trimming took off 6 bases at V and 4 bases at J, with 7 bases between the two ends. The CDR3 runs 12 residues. Germline V gene lookup returns CDR1 MDHEN and CDR2 SYDVKM. The CDR3: CASSPPYNEQFF. The CDR3 DNA follows: TGTGCCAGCAGCCCTCCTTACAATGAGCAGTTCTTC.